The T cell receptor beta chain described here comes from a study of blood T cell repertoires in COVID-19. Looking at the study overall: Sample material is recorded as cDNA or gDNA derived from T cells, B-cell-depleted T cells, or PBMCs.

The germline V gene has CDR1 SGDLS and CDR2 YYNGEE. The CDR3 has 16 amino acids. Trimming shortened V by 0 bases and J by 5 bases, and 15 bases separated the two germline ends. In the study's own analysis: Using reference gene primer amplification, nucleated cell counts were estimated. Measured with immunoSEQ multiplex PCR; TCRdb has only the in-frame clones, and not every one. V, J and clone size are those of that table, while D and trimming were read from the DNA. The sample yields 35,000 to 40,000 clones, around 87% seen once. The TCR was taken from a man between 60 and 70 years old with active or convalescent COVID-19. Sequencing used peripheral blood. The chain couples TRBV9 to TRBJ2-1, with D possibly TRBD2 on 6 matching bases. CDR3 loop: CASSVGLASANNEQFF. CDR3 DNA: TGTGCCAGCAGCGTAGGGTTGGCTAGCGCAAACAATGAGCAGTTCTTC.